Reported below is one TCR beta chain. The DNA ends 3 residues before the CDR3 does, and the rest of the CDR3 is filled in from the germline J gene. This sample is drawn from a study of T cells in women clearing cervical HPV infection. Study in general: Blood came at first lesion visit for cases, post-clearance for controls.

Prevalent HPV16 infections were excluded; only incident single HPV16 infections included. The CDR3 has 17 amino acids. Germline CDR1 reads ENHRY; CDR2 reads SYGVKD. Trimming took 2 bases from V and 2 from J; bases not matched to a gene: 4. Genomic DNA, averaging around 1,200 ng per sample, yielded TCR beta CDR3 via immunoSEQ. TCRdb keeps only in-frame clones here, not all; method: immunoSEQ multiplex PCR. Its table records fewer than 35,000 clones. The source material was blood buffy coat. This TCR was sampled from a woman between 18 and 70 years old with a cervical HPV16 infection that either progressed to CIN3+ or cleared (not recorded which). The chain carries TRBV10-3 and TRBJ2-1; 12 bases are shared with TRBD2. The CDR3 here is CAISEPLAGGAYNEQFF. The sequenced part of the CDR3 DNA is TGTGCCATCAGTGAGCCCCTAGCGGGAGGGGCCTACAATGAG.